This is a list of T cell receptor beta chains from one sample in a study of blood T cell repertoires in COVID-19. Produced via immunoSEQ multiplex PCR; TCRdb's table is partial and in-frame only. Here the sample spans roughly 230,000 clones, roughly 88% being singletons. The sequenced sample was peripheral blood. These receptors were collected from a man aged 35 to 55 with acute or convalescent COVID-19. Both conserved end residues are part of each CDR3. Each record gives: J gene, CDR3 length, D gene, clone size, V gene, CDR3 DNA, CDR3 protein. D genes are given only for firm matches. Clone size is not always given. Where it is, it says once, few, many or a class for expanded clones.

J: TRBJ1-1; length: 13; D: TRBD1; size: .; V: TRBV7-9; DNA: TGTGCCAGCAGCGCAGGGGGCCTCACTGAAGCTTTCTTT; CDR3: CASSAGGLTEAFF
J: TRBJ1-2; length: 16; D: .; size: .; V: TRBV3-1/TRBV3-2; DNA: TGTGCCAGCAGCCAAGGTCCGTTATACTCTAACTATGGCTACACCTTC; CDR3: CASSQGPLYSNYGYTF
J: TRBJ1-4; length: 14; D: .; size: .; V: TRBV30; DNA: TGTGCCTGGAGTGTAGCTGGGAGGCATGAAAAACTGTTTTTT; CDR3: CAWSVAGRHEKLFF
J: TRBJ2-7; length: 12; D: .; size: once; V: TRBV25-1; DNA: TGTGCCAGCAGTCTTAATACCTACGAGCAGTACTTC; CDR3: CASSLNTYEQYF
J: TRBJ1-1; length: 13; D: .; size: .; V: TRBV12-3/TRBV12-4; DNA: TGTGCCAGCGTCCCGGGAATGGACACTGAAGCTTTCTTT; CDR3: CASVPGMDTEAFF
J: TRBJ2-3; length: 16; D: .; size: .; V: TRBV19; DNA: TGTGCCAGTGGATCCCTCCTAGCGCCGCAGGTGGATACGCAGTATTTT; CDR3: CASGSLLAPQVDTQYF
J: TRBJ1-1; length: 14; D: .; size: .; V: TRBV2; DNA: TGTGCCAGCACCCCGGACAGAAGGAACACTGAAGCTTTCTTT; CDR3: CASTPDRRNTEAFF
J: TRBJ2-2; length: 14; D: .; size: .; V: TRBV6-5; DNA: TGTGCCAGCAGTAGTCAGCGGGTTTTAGGGGAGCTGTTTTTT; CDR3: CASSSQRVLGELFF
J: TRBJ1-4; length: 13; D: .; size: .; V: TRBV29-1; DNA: TGCAGCGTTGGGACAAGAATTAATGAAAAACTGTTTTTT; CDR3: CSVGTRINEKLFF
J: TRBJ1-5; length: 14; D: .; size: .; V: TRBV19; DNA: TGTGCCAGTACCACAGGGTTGGGCAATCAGCCCCAGCATTTT; CDR3: CASTTGLGNQPQHF
J: TRBJ2-3; length: 16; D: .; size: .; V: TRBV19; DNA: TGTGCCAGTAGTATCTCGTCTGGGAGATACACAGATACGCAGTATTTT; CDR3: CASSISSGRYTDTQYF
J: TRBJ2-2; length: 14; D: .; size: .; V: TRBV6-6; DNA: TGTGCCAGCAGTTACGGGCAACACACCGGGGAGCTGTTTTTT; CDR3: CASSYGQHTGELFF
J: TRBJ2-1; length: 15; D: TRBD2; size: .; V: TRBV11-3; DNA: TGTGCCAGCAGCCCGGGGACTAGCGGGACCTCTGAGCAGTTCTTC; CDR3: CASSPGTSGTSEQFF
J: TRBJ1-6; length: 15; D: TRBD1; size: few; V: TRBV7-2; DNA: TGTGCCAGCAGCTCCTCGGGACAGAGAAATTCACCCCTCCACTTT; CDR3: CASSSSGQRNSPLHF
J: TRBJ1-1; length: 13; D: .; size: .; V: TRBV12-5; DNA: TGTGCTAGTGGTTTAGAACCGGGACAACCAGCTTTCTTT; CDR3: CASGLEPGQPAFF
J: TRBJ1-2; length: 11; D: .; size: .; V: TRBV25-1; DNA: TGTGCCAGCAGTGAAGTGGAGGGCTACACCTTC; CDR3: CASSEVEGYTF
J: TRBJ2-3; length: 16; D: TRBD2; size: .; V: TRBV9; DNA: TGTGCCAGCAGCGTAGGTGCGGGAGGGGGCACAGATACGCAGTATTTT; CDR3: CASSVGAGGGTDTQYF
J: TRBJ1-3; length: 11; D: .; size: .; V: TRBV2; DNA: TGTGCCAGCAAGAGTGGAAACACCATATATTTT; CDR3: CASKSGNTIYF
J: TRBJ1-2; length: 14; D: .; size: .; V: TRBV7-2; DNA: TGTGCCAGCAGCGCAGATGGGTCAGGCTATGGCTACACCTTC; CDR3: CASSADGSGYGYTF
J: TRBJ1-1; length: 13; D: TRBD1; size: .; V: TRBV7-2; DNA: TGTGCCAGCACCTGGGCCAGGGGGACTGAAGCTTTCTTT; CDR3: CASTWARGTEAFF
J: TRBJ1-3; length: 18; D: TRBD1; size: .; V: TRBV5-1; DNA: TGCGCCAGCAGCCAGACACCGGGACAGGAACTCTCTGGAAACACCATATATTTT; CDR3: CASSQTPGQELSGNTIYF
J: TRBJ1-6; length: 14; D: .; size: .; V: TRBV5-1; DNA: TGCGCCAGCAGCCCAGGCTCCTATAATTCACCCCTCCACTTT; CDR3: CASSPGSYNSPLHF
J: TRBJ2-2; length: 16; D: TRBD1; size: .; V: TRBV19; DNA: TGTGCCAGTAGTCCCCGGACAGGGAAGGGATCCGGGGAGCTGTTTTTT; CDR3: CASSPRTGKGSGELFF